This entry is about one T cell receptor beta chain. This clone's antigen is unknown. Base-call qualities are not available, and no considerably larger clone is one nucleotide away. This record belongs to a study of vaccination and CD4 T cells after COVID-19 (dated by TCRdb to 2022 to 2024). Context from the whole study: Convalescent patients had a positive SARS-CoV-2 result on nasal swab PCR, and of these patients, nine had mild disease and one had severe disease. The convalescent cohort comprised six males and four females, including two Hispanic individuals, seven Caucasians, two Asians and one multiracial person. Participants got two doses of the Pfizer-BioNTech BNT162b2 vaccine (n=8) or two doses of the Moderna mRNA-1273 vaccine (n=2). Post-COVID blood samples from convalescent patients were collected a median of around 100 days after diagnosis, with a range of 35 to 161 days. Post-vaccine blood samples were taken a median of about 72 days after the second vaccine dose, with a range of about 12 to 250 days. For stimulating the cultures, overlapping spike peptide pools were used, derived from SARS-CoV-2 as well as from the common cold coronaviruses HCoV-NL63, HCoV-OC43 and HCoV-229E. Control cultures received a CEFX viral epitope pool as the positive control, an HIV-1 Nef peptide pool as the negative control, or no peptide. In around 10 COVID-19 convalescent patients and a few infection-naive healthy vaccine recipients, researchers compared the spike-specific CD4+ TCR repertoire from before mRNA vaccination with the repertoire from after. Points the paper makes about the study in general: Of the vaccine-specific clones in convalescent patients, 304 of 307, or nearly all, reacted only to SARS-CoV-2 spike and did not cross-react with common cold coronaviruses. In convalescent patients, a median about 90% of post-vaccine SARS-CoV-2-reactive clones were detected only after vaccination, and vaccine-specific priming was suggested by this finding. An increase in the median number of SARS-CoV-2-reactive clonotypes from 21 after infection to 35 to 40 after vaccination was observed, but the change was not found to be significant. Relatively few convalescent patients were included in the study, and early timepoints after natural infection were not analyzed.

Relative to germline, V is 5 bases shorter and J is 8 bases shorter, with 16 bases between their ends. CDR1 and CDR2, looked up from the germline V gene (reference sequence), are DFQATT and SNEGSKA. The CDR3 numbers 14 residues from cysteine through phenylalanine. CDR3 DNA only is kept here, 42 bases in frame from base 1. Preparation of the library involved PCR. TCR sequencing of DNA from cultured CD4+ T cells used the Oncomine TCR Beta short-read assay at the Johns Hopkins FTIC core. The QIAamp micro DNA kit was used to extract genomic DNA from the cultured CD4+ T cells. Oncomine TCR Beta libraries from cultured CD4+ T cells were pooled using unique dual indexes and sequenced on an Illumina iSeq 100. The published analysis was carried out like this. Non-productive sequences were removed, and CDR3s that did not start with C, did not end with F or W, or were shorter than 7 amino acids were discarded. The MANAFEST web application was used to identify antigen-specific clonotypes by comparing peptide-stimulated wells against reference wells and other culture wells. To be called positive, a clone needed an FDR below 0.05, an odds ratio above 5, and a productive frequency above 0.1% in at least two of three replicate wells. A clonotype counted as cross-reactive if it showed significant expansion both in the SARS-CoV-2 spike wells and in at least one common cold coronavirus spike condition. Similarity between CDR3 sequences was evaluated in R version 3.6.1 using Levenshtein distances (stringdist) and unrooted phylogenetic trees (ape). TCRdb redid the processing of the public reads, applying fastp at Q25 and MiXCR, and retained in-frame beta chains. Rows matching on CDR3 protein sequence are summarized as one entry with the most common DNA and genes. The V and J calls shown here were made by TCRdb, not taken from the authors' results. The sample yields 9,500 to 15,000 distinct CDR3 sequences; more than 45% were counted once. In total, the top ten clones hold 20% to 25% of the sample.

The treatment or condition label, as the study defines it: approximately 11-day PBMC culture with coronavirus spike peptide pools or control peptides (ViraFEST assay). The ViraFEST assay, used in the study, expanded antigen-specific T cells with peptide pools and then identified the expanded clonotypes through TCR sequencing. Positive SARS-CoV-2 PCR tests in the convalescent patients dated from March to December 2020, before Alpha, Beta and Delta variants emerged in the United States. PBMCs were cultured at roughly 1.8 million per well in IMDM supplemented with 5% human AB serum and about 10 IU/ml IL-2, with about 11 ug/ml peptide pools added. On days 3 and 7, half of the culture medium was replaced with fresh IL-2-containing medium. Once the cells had been in culture for about 10 days, the EasySep CD4+ T cell isolation kit was used to isolate CD4+ T cells by negative selection. Ficoll-Paque Plus gradient centrifugation was used to isolate PBMCs from whole blood, and the isolated PBMCs were then either used fresh or cryopreserved at -140C. Triplicate wells were generally used for each culture condition.

Sequences were obtained from CD4+ T cells from blood, cultured in vitro. This TCR derives from a human donor who had recovered from COVID-19. This receptor chain uses TRBV20-1 and TRBJ1-6; the D gene remains uncertain. The DNA reads as follows: TGCAGTGCTCACCTAGGAATGGGTCATTCACCCCTCCACTTT. It translates to CSAHLGMGHSPLHF.